One sample yielded the 22 T cell receptor beta chains listed below, sequenced in a study of identifying expanded T cells in peripheral blood. Some clones are missing from TCRdb's copy, which holds only in-frame ones; the method was immunoSEQ multiplex PCR. The table has roughly 100,000 clones, roughly 89% seen once. The sequenced material came from blood. All receptors derive from a person aged 18-69 years in good health.

The V and J genes are TRBV9 and TRBJ1-3; a weak D match, TRBD1 (5 bases). Germline V CDR1 and CDR2: SGDLS, YYNGEE. The length of the CDR3 is 17 residues. The ends were cut back, 0 bases at V and 2 bases at J, with 15 bases in the middle. CDR3 DNA: TGTGCCAGCAGCGTAGTATGGGACCTTCGAACTGGAAACACCATATATTTT. Translating gives CASSVVWDLRTGNTIYF.

CDR3 in amino acids: CASSTQGARYTF. The CDR3 DNA sequence: TGTGCCAGCAGCACACAGGGGGCGAGGTACACCTTC. The chain recombines TRBV7-9 with TRBJ1-2, with TRBD1 matching over 9 bases. Germline trimming cut 5 bases from V and 11 bases from J; bases unmatched to any gene: 6. The CDR3 covers 12 residues. Per germline, CDR1 SEHNR and CDR2 FQNEAQ (reference sequence).

This clone has a single count. The V and J genes are TRBV9 and TRBJ2-3; 12 bases fit TRBD2. CDR3 size: 15 residues. Germline CDR1 SGDLS, CDR2 YYNGEE. V gave up 4 bases and J gave up 3 bases; unmatched junction bases: 3. The CDR3 reads CASSPSGGATDTQYF. DNA for the CDR3: TGTGCCAGCAGCCCTAGCGGGGGGGCGACAGATACGCAGTATTTT.

The chain carries TRBV28 and TRBJ2-3; the D gene could be TRBD1 or TRBD2 (6 bases each). V was clipped by 6 bases and J by 4 bases, with 20 bases between them. CDR3 size: 16 residues. Germline CDR1 reads MDHEN; CDR2 reads SYDVKM. CDR3 DNA sequence: TGTGCCAGCAGATCGACAGGCGGAGGGGTACCAGATACGCAGTATTTT. Its protein product is CASRSTGGGVPDTQYF.

The chain recombines TRBV6-5 with TRBJ1-6, with a tentative D call TRBD1 (6 bases). Germline values: CDR1 MNHEY, CDR2 SVGAGI. V lost 7 bases and J lost 6, with 13 bases in between. This CDR3 is built from 14 residues. Written as DNA, the CDR3 is TGTGCCAGCACCCAGGGGCACTTTAATTCACCCCTCCACTTT. It translates to CASTQGHFNSPLHF.

This clone was picked up one time. The genes are TRBV6-1 and TRBJ2-1, with 10 bases lining up with TRBD1. The CDR3 extends over 14 amino acids. Germline CDR1 is MNHNS and CDR2 is SASEGT. Trimming at V came to 7 bases and at J to 8 bases, leaving 8 bases not matched to a gene. The CDR3, as DNA: TGTGCCAGCAATAGGGACAGGGGTACGGATGAGCAGTTCTTC. It yields the protein CASNRDRGTDEQFF.

The chain uses TRBV7-2 and TRBJ1-2, with 9 bases that match TRBD1. Germline V lookup: CDR1 SGHTA, CDR2 FQGNSA. V lost 4 bases, J lost 4 bases, and 16 bases stayed unmatched. The CDR3 spans 18 residues. CDR3 DNA: TGTGCCAGCAGCTCCCGGGGACAGGGTGGGGGTGTCGGCTATGGCTACACCTTC. It specifies CASSSRGQGGGVGYGYTF.

The CDR3: CASSYGTGRGNSPLHF. CDR3 nucleotide sequence: TGCGCCAGCAGCTATGGGACAGGTAGGGGGAATTCACCCCTCCACTTT. This chain joins TRBV4-3 and TRBJ1-6; 8 bases are a match to TRBD1. The CDR3 sequence is 16 residues long. Germline trimming cut 5 bases from V and 7 bases from J; bases unmatched to any gene: 10. The germline V gene encodes CDR1 LGHNA and CDR2 YSLEER.

Remarks on this clone: Given a much more abundant clone one base away, this may be a read error. This chain links TRBV28 with TRBJ1-2; D perhaps matches TRBD1 (6 bases). Germline-derived CDR1 and CDR2 are MDHEN and SYDVKM. V was trimmed by 3 bases and J by 2 bases, leaving 7 bases between them. This CDR3 region has 13 residues. CDR3 loop: CASSLDSNYGYTF. The CDR3 DNA sequence: TGTGCCAGCAGTTTGGACAGCAACTATGGCTACACCTTC.

This chain uses TRBV7-9 with TRBJ1-1; a weak D match, TRBD1 (5 bases). The V gene's germline CDR1 is SEHNR and CDR2 FQNEAQ (reference sequence). This CDR3 spans 14 amino acids. Trimming left V 4 bases short and J 3 bases short, with 12 bases between. The CDR3 DNA sequence: TGTGCCAGCAGCTCCCAGGGTCGTTACACTGAAGCTTTCTTT. Amino acid sequence: CASSSQGRYTEAFF.

The rearrangement links TRBV15 to TRBJ1-3, with a weak D call TRBD1 (6 bases). The ends were cut back, 2 bases at V and 8 bases at J, with 13 bases in the middle. The CDR3 runs 14 residues. CDR1 and CDR2 (germline): LNHNV, YYDKDF (reference sequence). Here the CDR3 DNA reads TGTGCCACCAGCAGAACAGGGATTATAGACACCATATATTTT. The encoded protein is CATSRTGIIDTIYF. Looking up the rest from reference TRBV15 and TRBJ1-3 gives the full variable domain: DAMVIQNPRYQVTQFGKPVTLSCSQTLNHNVMYWYQQKSSQAPKLLFHYYDKDFNNEADTPDNFQSRRPNTSFCFLDIRSPGLGDTAMYLCATSRTGIIDTIYFGEGSWLTVV.

The gene calls are TRBV6-5 and TRBJ2-5; possible D gene TRBD2, 5 bases. Trimming stripped 1 base from V and 1 base from J, with 7 bases between. This CDR3 has 14 amino acids. Germline V gene data show CDR1 as MNHEY and CDR2 as SVGAGI. The CDR3: CASSYWRAQETQYF. CDR3 sequence (DNA): TGTGCCAGCAGTTACTGGCGGGCCCAAGAGACCCAGTACTTC.

The gene calls are TRBV27 and TRBJ2-7, with a weak D call TRBD1 (5 bases). From germline, CDR1 is MNHEY and CDR2 SMNVEV (reference sequence). Between the trimmed V and J ends, which lost 1 base and 4 bases, there was a span of 14 bases. This CDR3 is built from 15 residues. The CDR3 sequence: CASSLLGASGYEQYF. The DNA of the CDR3 is TGTGCCAGCAGTTTATTAGGGGCAAGTGGTTACGAGCAGTACTTC.

The V call is TRBV7-9, the J call TRBJ2-7; 9 bases are shared with TRBD1. The CDR3 loop spans 14 amino acids. CDR1 SEHNR and CDR2 FQNEAQ come from the germline V gene (reference sequence). Trimming at V came to 5 bases and at J to 3 bases, leaving 5 bases not matched to a gene. The CDR3 is CASSATGGHYEQYF. DNA for the CDR3: TGTGCCAGCAGCGCGACAGGGGGTCACTACGAGCAGTACTTC.

The J gene is TRBJ2-4, the V gene TRBV6-5, with D maybe TRBD2 (7 bases). V lost 0 bases and J 8 bases, leaving 14 bases between the germline ends. Germline assignment: CDR1 MNHEY and CDR2 SVGAGI. The CDR3 sequence is 15 residues long. The CDR3 nucleotides read TGTGCCAGCAGTTACTCGAGGGGGGGAGGGTACATTCAGTACTTC. Its translation: CASSYSRGGGYIQYF.

The chain employs TRBV10-3 and TRBJ1-2; possible D gene TRBD1, 5 bases. This CDR3 is 17 amino acids long. Trimming left V 5 bases short and J 0 bases short, with 19 bases between. Germline V gene data show CDR1 as ENHRY and CDR2 as SYGVKD. The CDR3 here is CAISSPGRTESNYGYTF. In nucleotides, the CDR3 is TGTGCCATCAGTTCGCCGGGACGCACCGAATCTAACTATGGCTACACCTTC.

This clone is a singleton in its sample. The chain combines TRBV19 with TRBJ2-7, with TRBD1 identical over 8 bases. The V segment lost 10 bases and the J segment 6 bases; nucleotides outside the gene matches: 11. Germline V gene sequence: CDR1 LNHDA, CDR2 SQIVND (reference sequence). The CDR3 totals 13 residues. The CDR3 loop reads CAISSGTGAEQYF. For the CDR3, the DNA is TGTGCCATATCCTCCGGGACAGGAGCCGAGCAGTACTTC.

The chain has TRBV5-1 and TRBJ2-7; D is undetermined. The CDR3 contains 13 residues. V lost 0 bases and J 6 bases, leaving 10 bases between the germline ends. The germline gives CDR1 SGHRS, CDR2 YFSETQ. CDR3 sequence reads: CASSLAVLSEQYF. CDR3 coding DNA: TGCGCCAGCAGCTTGGCGGTTCTCTCCGAGCAGTACTTC. Complete variable domain (other parts from reference TRBV5-1 and TRBJ2-7): KAGVTQTPRYLIKTRGQQVTLSCSPISGHRSVSWYQQTPGQGLQFLFEYFSETQRNKGNFPGRFSGRQFSNSRSEMNVSTLELGDSALYLCASSLAVLSEQYFGPGTRLTVT.

The chain combines TRBV30 with TRBJ2-5; D is possibly TRBD1 (6 bases). Germline loops: CDR1 GTSNPN, CDR2 SVGIG (reference sequence). This CDR3 region has 13 residues. V was clipped by 7 bases and J by 0 bases, with 12 bases between them. The CDR3 protein is CASDRRYQETQYF. CDR3 bases: TGTGCCTCCGACAGGAGGTACCAAGAGACCCAGTACTTC.

This chain joins TRBV7-9 and TRBJ2-1; possible D gene TRBD2, 6 bases. The CDR3 has 15 residues. The germline V gene encodes CDR1 SEHNR and CDR2 FQNEAQ (reference sequence). V gave up 3 bases and J gave up 8 bases, with 17 bases separating them. The CDR3 is CASSLGPGPGDEQFF. The CDR3 nucleotides read TGTGCCAGCAGCTTGGGACCGGGGCCGGGAGATGAGCAGTTCTTC.

The rearrangement uses TRBV28 and TRBJ2-4; no definite D call. This CDR3 comprises 14 residues. V was trimmed by 4 bases and J by 0 bases, leaving 7 bases between them. Germline values: CDR1 MDHEN, CDR2 SYDVKM. The CDR3 reads CASSWRRAKNIQYF. The DNA for the CDR3 is TGTGCCAGCAGTTGGCGCCGAGCCAAAAACATTCAGTACTTC. The full variable domain, with the rest looked up from reference TRBV28 and TRBJ2-4, is DVKVTQSSRYLVKRTGEKVFLECVQDMDHENMFWYRQDPGLGLRLIYFSYDVKMKEKGDIPEGYSVSREKKERFSLILESASTNQTSMYLCASSWRRAKNIQYFGAGTRLSVL.

The genes are TRBV7-2 and TRBJ2-5; 9 bases agree with TRBD2. This CDR3 spans 17 amino acids. Germline V gene sequence: CDR1 SGHTA, CDR2 FQGNSA. V gave up 5 bases and J gave up 2 bases; unmatched junction bases: 12. The CDR3 region has the DNA TGTGCCAGCAGCCCCCACATTTGGCGGGGGGGTCAAGAGACCCAGTACTTC. Protein: CASSPHIWRGGQETQYF.